This TCR beta chain originates from a study of T cell responses to AZD1222 COVID-19 vaccine. Germline V gives CDR1 SNHLY, CDR2 FYNNEI. Trimming cost V 3 bases and J 4 bases, with 1 base left between them. The CDR3 length is 10 residues. As for this clone: What it binds is not known.

Study findings and constraints: Donors were chiefly white British, with a greater number of females, and clonal diversity was perhaps underestimated.

The study pooled second doses at about 4 or about 12 weeks. Method: immunoSEQ multiplex PCR; TCRdb's copy keeps in-frame clones and lacks some. The repertoire holds under 150,000 clones, with roughly nine tenths as singletons. The source is an adult who received the AZD1222 COVID-19 vaccine. Specimen: peripheral blood, collected 28 days after the second AZD1222 dose. V usage is TRBV2 and J usage is TRBJ2-7; D remains unclear. This chain's CDR3 is CASSEYEQYF. DNA of the CDR3: TGTGCCAGCAGTGAGTACGAGCAGTACTTC.